Listed below are T cell receptor beta chains from one sample, sequenced in a study of blood T cell repertoires in COVID-19. The protocol was immunoSEQ multiplex PCR, while the TCRdb copy is restricted to in-frame clones and leaves out a portion. The table includes more than 400,000 clones, around 85% detected once. Material: peripheral blood. The receptors were gathered from a human donor in a cohort sampled during active COVID-19. Each CDR3 is given with its conserved first and last residue. Rows may omit the clone size; those that give it use once, few, many or a size class.

NA TRBJ2-7 TRBV27 CASSSLLDSTSNPEQYF
NA TRBJ2-3 TRBV7-2 CASSQQGDRRYTDTQYF
NA TRBJ2-7 TRBV27 CASRGAGGPGEQYF
NA TRBJ1-2 TRBV9 CASSPPGVVQGTYGYTF
once TRBJ1-2 TRBV7-9 CASSLGATNYGYTF
NA TRBJ1-1 TRBV25-1 CASSEYREGTEAFF
once TRBJ2-2 TRBV19 CASRISGLNLGTGELFF
NA TRBJ2-2 TRBV28 CASRIRYSGTGDTGELFF
NA TRBJ2-4 TRBV6-5 CASSPIQAKNIQYF
NA TRBJ2-5 TRBV19 CASSPGLAPFLRETQYF
once TRBJ2-1 TRBV11-1 CASRGTSGPTYNEQFF